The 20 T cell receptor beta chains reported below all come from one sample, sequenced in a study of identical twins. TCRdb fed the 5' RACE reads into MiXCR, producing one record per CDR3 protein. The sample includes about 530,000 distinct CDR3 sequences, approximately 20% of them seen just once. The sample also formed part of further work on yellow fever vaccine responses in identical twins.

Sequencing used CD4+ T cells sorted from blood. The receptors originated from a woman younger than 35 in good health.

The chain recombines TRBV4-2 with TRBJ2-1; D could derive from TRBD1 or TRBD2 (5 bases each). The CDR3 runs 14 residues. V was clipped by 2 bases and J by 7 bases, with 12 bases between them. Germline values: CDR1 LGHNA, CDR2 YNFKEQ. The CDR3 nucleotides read TGTGCCAGCAGCCAAAAACTGAGGGGAAATGAGCAGTTCTTC. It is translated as CASSQKLRGNEQFF.

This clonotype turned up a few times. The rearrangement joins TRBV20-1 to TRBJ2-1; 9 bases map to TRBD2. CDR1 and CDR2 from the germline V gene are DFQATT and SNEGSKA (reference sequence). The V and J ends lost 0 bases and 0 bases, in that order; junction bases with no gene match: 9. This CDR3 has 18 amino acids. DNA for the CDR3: TGCAGTGCTAGAGATCTAATTGGGCGGGGGGGCTCCTACAATGAGCAGTTCTTC. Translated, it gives CSARDLIGRGGSYNEQFF.

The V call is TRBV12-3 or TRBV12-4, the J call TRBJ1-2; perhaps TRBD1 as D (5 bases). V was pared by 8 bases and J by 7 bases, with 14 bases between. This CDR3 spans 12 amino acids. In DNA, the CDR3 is TGTGCCAGCGAGGTTGGGGCGGGTGGCTACACCTTC. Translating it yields CASEVGAGGYTF.

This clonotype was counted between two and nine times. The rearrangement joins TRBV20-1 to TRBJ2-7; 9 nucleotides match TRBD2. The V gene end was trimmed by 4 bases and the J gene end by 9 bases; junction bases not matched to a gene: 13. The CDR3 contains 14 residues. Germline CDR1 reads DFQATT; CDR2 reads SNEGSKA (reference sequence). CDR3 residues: CSATLAGSGGGQYF. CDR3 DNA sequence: TGCAGTGCTACCCTAGCGGGATCGGGGGGAGGGCAGTACTTC.

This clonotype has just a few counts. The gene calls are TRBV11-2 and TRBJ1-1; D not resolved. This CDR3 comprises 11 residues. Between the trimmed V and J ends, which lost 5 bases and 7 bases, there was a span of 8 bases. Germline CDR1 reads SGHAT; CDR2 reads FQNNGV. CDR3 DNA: TGTGCCAGCAGCCGTGACTTTGAAGCTTTCTTT. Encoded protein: CASSRDFEAFF.

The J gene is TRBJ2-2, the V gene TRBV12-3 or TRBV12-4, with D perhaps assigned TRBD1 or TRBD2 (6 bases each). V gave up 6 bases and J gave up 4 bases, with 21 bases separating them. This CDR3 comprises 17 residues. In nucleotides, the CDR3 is TGTGCCAGCAGCCCTTATCGGAGGGGGGTTTCCACCGGGGAGCTGTTTTTT. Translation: CASSPYRRGVSTGELFF.

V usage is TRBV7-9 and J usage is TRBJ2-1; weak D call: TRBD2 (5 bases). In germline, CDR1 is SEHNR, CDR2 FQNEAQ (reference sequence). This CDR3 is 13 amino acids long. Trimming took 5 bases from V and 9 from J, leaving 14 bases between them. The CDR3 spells CASSSGGVGEQFF. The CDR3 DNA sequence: TGTGCCAGCAGCAGCGGTGGGGTTGGTGAGCAGTTCTTC.

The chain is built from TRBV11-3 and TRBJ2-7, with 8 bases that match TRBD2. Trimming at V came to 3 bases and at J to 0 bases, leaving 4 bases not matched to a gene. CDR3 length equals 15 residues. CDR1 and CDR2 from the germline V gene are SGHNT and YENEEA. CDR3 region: CASSLGGLGSYEQYF. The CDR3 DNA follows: TGTGCCAGCAGCTTGGGGGGACTAGGCTCCTACGAGCAGTACTTC.

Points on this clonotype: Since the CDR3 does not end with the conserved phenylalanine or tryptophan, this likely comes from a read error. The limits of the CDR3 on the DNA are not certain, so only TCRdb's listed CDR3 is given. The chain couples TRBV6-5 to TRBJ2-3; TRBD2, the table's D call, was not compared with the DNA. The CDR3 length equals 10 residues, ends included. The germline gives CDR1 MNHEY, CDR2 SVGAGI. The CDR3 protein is CASSQWTMFL.

CDR3 residues: CAISELQGDNEQFF. The CDR3 region has the DNA TGTGCCATCAGTGAATTGCAGGGGGACAATGAGCAGTTCTTC. V usage is TRBV10-3 and J usage is TRBJ2-1; 7 bases map to TRBD1. Trimming removed 3 bases from V and 5 bases from J; junction bases left unmatched: 4. The CDR3 sequence is 14 residues long. The germline V gene encodes CDR1 ENHRY and CDR2 SYGVKD.

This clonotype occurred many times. CDR3 sequence: CASSLEAGEQFF. CDR3 sequence (DNA): TGTGCCAGCAGCTTAGAGGCAGGTGAGCAGTTCTTC. V usage is TRBV11-2 and J usage is TRBJ2-1; D gene unclear. Germline V gene sequence: CDR1 SGHAT, CDR2 FQNNGV. The CDR3 is 12 residues long. V lost 0 bases and J 9 bases, leaving 6 bases between the germline ends.

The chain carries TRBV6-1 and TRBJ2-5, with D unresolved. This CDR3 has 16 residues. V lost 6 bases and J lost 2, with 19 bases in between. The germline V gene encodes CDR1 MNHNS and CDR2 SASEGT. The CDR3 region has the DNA TGTGCCAGCAGCCTCCTCGGGTGGGCAGAGCAAGAGACCCAGTACTTC. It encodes CASSLLGWAEQETQYF.

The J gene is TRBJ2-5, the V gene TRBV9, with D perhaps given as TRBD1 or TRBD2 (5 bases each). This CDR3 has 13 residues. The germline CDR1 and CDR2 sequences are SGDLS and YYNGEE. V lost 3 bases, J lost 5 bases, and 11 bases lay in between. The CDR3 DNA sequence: TGTGCCAGCAGCGGAGGGGTTAGGGAGACCCAGTACTTC. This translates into CASSGGVRETQYF.

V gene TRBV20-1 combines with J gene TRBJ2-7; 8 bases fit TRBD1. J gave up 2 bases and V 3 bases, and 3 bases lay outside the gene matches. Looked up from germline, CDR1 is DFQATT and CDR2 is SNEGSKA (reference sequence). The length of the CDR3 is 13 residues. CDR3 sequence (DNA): TGCAGTGCTAGCGGACAGGGTACCTACGAGCAGTACGTC. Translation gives CSASGQGTYEQYV.

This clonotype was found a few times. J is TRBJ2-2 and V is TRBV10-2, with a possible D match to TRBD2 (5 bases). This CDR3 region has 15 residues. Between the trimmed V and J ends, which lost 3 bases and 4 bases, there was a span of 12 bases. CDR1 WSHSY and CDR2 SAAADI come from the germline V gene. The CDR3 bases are TGCGCCAGCAGTGATGTGAGGGCAGGCACCGGGGAGCTGTTTTTT. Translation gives CASSDVRAGTGELFF.

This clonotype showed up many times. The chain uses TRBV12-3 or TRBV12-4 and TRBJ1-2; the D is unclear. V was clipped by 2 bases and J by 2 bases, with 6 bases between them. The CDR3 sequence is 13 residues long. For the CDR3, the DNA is TGTGCCAGCAGTTTAAGGGAAAACTATGGCTACACCTTC. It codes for CASSLRENYGYTF.

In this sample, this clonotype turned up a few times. The CDR3 bases are TGTGCCAGCAGCCCAGCCGGAAGTACTAACTATGGCTACACCTTC. Translated, it gives CASSPAGSTNYGYTF. The chain carries TRBV7-9 and TRBJ1-2; no definite D call. Trimming stripped 5 bases from V and 0 bases from J, with 13 bases between. Germline V gives CDR1 SEHNR, CDR2 FQNEAQ (reference sequence). The CDR3 has 15 residues.

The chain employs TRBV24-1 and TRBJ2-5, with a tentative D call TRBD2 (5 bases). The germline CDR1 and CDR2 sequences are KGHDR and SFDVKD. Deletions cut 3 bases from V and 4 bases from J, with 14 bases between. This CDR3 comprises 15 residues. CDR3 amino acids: CATSDTRGRGETQYF. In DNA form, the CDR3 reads TGTGCCACCAGTGATACCCGGGGTCGGGGAGAGACCCAGTACTTC.

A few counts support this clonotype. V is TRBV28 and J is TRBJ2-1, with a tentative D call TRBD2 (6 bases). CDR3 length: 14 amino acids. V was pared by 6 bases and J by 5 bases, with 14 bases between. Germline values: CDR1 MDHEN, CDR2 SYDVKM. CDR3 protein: CASSPAGLNNEQFF. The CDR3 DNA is TGTGCCAGCAGCCCCGCGGGGCTAAACAATGAGCAGTTCTTC.

Here the CDR3 reads CASSYSSADTQYF. In DNA form, the CDR3 reads TGTGCCAGCAGTTACTCATCGGCAGATACGCAGTATTTT. The V and J genes are TRBV6-6 and TRBJ2-3; D is unresolved. The germline gives CDR1 MNHNY, CDR2 SVGAGI (reference sequence). The V end was cut by 0 bases, the J end by 4 bases, with 5 bases between. CDR3 size: 13 residues.